This T cell receptor beta chain was sequenced for a study of blood T cell repertoires in COVID-19. Study background: T cells, B-cell-depleted T cells, or PBMCs provided the cDNA or gDNA that served as material.

This CDR3 contains 14 residues. Germline V gene sequence: CDR1 MDHEN, CDR2 SYDVKM. V shed 4 bases, J shed 7 bases, and the junction held 7 bases outside the gene matches. Under the authors' procedure: For nucleated cells, counts were estimated from reference gene primer amplification. Sequenced by immunoSEQ multiplex PCR; TCRdb stores in-frame clones only, minus some. The V and J calls and clone size come from that table; D and trimming were worked out from the DNA. The sample comprises under 300,000 clones, approximately 86% of which are singletons, and roughly 4% rests with the top ten. The clonotype originates from a man between 18 and 29 years old with active or convalescent COVID-19. The sequencing sample was made of peripheral blood. The gene calls are TRBV28 and TRBJ2-7; 10 bases match TRBD1. The DNA of the CDR3 is TGTGCCAGCAGTTGGGGACAGGGGTTCCTGGAGCAGTACTTC. This codes for CASSWGQGFLEQYF.